Detailed here is one TCR beta chain. Read coverage stops 3 residues before the CDR3 terminus; the germline J gene supplies the remainder. The record originates from a study of T cells in women clearing cervical HPV infection. Study-wide context: Donors had HPV16-related CIN3 or worse; 2 had invasive cancer.

The V segment lost 5 bases and the J segment 2 bases; nucleotides outside the gene matches: 5. This CDR3 is 14 amino acids long. HPV was found by MY09/MY11 PCR and dot-blot genotyping. Profiled with immunoSEQ multiplex PCR; TCRdb holds only in-frame clones, not every one. The sample data list about 25,000 clones. Sequencing used blood buffy coat. The sequence was obtained from a woman between 18 and 70 years old with a cervical HPV16 infection that either progressed to CIN3+ or cleared (not recorded which). The chain links TRBV12-3 or TRBV12-4 to TRBJ1-2; 7 positions match TRBD1. The part of the CDR3 DNA that was read is TGTGCCAGCAGTGAGGGACAGATAAACTATGGC. Protein product: CASSEGQINYG. The full CDR3 reads CASSEGQINYGYTF.